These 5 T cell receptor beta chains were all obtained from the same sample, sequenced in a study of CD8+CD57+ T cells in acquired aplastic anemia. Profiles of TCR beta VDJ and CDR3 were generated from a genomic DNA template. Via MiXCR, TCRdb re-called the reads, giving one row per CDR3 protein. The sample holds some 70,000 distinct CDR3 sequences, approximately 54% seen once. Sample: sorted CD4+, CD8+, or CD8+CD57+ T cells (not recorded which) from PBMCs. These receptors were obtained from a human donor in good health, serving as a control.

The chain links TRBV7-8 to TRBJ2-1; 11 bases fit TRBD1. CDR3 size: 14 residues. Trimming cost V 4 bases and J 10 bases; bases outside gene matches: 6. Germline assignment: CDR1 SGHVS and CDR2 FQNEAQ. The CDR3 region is CASSWGQGGLEQFF. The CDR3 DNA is TGTGCCAGCAGCTGGGGACAGGGGGGGCTGGAGCAGTTCTTC.

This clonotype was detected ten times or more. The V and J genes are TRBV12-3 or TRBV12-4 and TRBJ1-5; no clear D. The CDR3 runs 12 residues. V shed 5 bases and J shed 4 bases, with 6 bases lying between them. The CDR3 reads CASSPRNQPQHF. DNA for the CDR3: TGTGCCAGCAGTCCTAGGAATCAGCCCCAGCATTTT.

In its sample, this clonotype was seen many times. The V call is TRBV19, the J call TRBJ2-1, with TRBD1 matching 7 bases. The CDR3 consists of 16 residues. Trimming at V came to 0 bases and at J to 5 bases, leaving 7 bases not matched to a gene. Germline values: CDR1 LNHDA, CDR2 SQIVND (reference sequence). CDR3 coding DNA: TGTGCCAGTAGTATAGAAGGGGGCTGGGTACACAATGAGCAGTTCTTC. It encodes CASSIEGGWVHNEQFF.

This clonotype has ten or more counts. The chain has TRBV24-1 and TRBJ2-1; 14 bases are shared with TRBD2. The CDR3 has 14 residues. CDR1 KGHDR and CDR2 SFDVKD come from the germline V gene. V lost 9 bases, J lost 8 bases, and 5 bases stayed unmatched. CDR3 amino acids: CATGTSGSRDEQFF. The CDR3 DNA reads TGTGCCACCGGGACTAGCGGGAGTAGGGATGAGCAGTTCTTC.

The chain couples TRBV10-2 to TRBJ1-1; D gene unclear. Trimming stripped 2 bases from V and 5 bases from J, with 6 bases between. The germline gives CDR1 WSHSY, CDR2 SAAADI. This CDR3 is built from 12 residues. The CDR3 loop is CASSEKDTEAFF. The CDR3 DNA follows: TGCGCCAGCAGTGAGAAAGATACTGAAGCTTTCTTT.